Below are 25 T cell receptor beta chains sequenced from a single sample in a study of early stage breast cancer tumors. Profiled with immunoSEQ multiplex PCR; TCRdb holds only in-frame clones, not every one. This sample has some 32,000 clones; 60% to 80% occur once, and the top ten carry around 10%. The sequencing sample was made of breast tumor tissue. The receptors originated from a young adult with breast cancer.

The chain recombines TRBV5-1 with TRBJ2-4; 9 bases fit TRBD2. V dropped 4 bases and J dropped 7; count of bases not matched to a gene: 12. CDR3 size: 16 residues. Germline V gives CDR1 SGHRS, CDR2 YFSETQ. In DNA form, the CDR3 reads TGCGCCAGCAGCCCCATGGTGCGGGAGGGATTGAACATTCAGTACTTC. Translated, it gives CASSPMVREGLNIQYF.

The CDR3: CASSLTYTGELFF. The CDR3 region has the DNA TGTGCCAGCAGTTTGACATACACCGGGGAGCTGTTTTTT. The J gene is TRBJ2-2, the V gene TRBV5-4, with no clear D. Trimming removed 5 bases from V and 3 bases from J, with 8 bases in between. Germline V CDR1 and CDR2: SGHNT, YYREEE (reference sequence). The CDR3 consists of 13 residues.

The rearrangement uses TRBV13 and TRBJ2-7; 11 nucleotides agree with TRBD2. V trimming: 2 bases; J trimming: 7 bases; junction bases outside the gene matches: 10. Germline CDR1 is PRHDT and CDR2 is FYEKMQ (reference sequence). The CDR3 is 16 amino acids. CDR3 protein: CASSLLSLAGGREQYF. The DNA for the CDR3 is TGTGCCAGCAGCTTACTCTCGCTAGCGGGAGGAAGGGAGCAGTACTTC.

V and J are TRBV19 and TRBJ1-1, with TRBD1 matching 7 bases. V lost 5 bases, J lost 3 bases, and 3 bases stayed unmatched. Germline assignment: CDR1 LNHDA and CDR2 SQIVND (reference sequence). The CDR3 is 13 amino acids. CDR3 sequence: CASSEGADTEAFF. CDR3 bases: TGTGCCAGTAGTGAGGGGGCCGACACTGAAGCTTTCTTT.

The V call is TRBV11-3, the J call TRBJ2-1; D is undetermined. The V end was cut by 2 bases, the J end by 6 bases, with 8 bases between. This CDR3 contains 13 residues. Germline V CDR1 and CDR2: SGHNT, YENEEA. The CDR3 bases are TGTGCCAGCAGCTTACGAGGAGTCAATGAGCAGTTCTTC. Amino acids: CASSLRGVNEQFF.

The chain has TRBV29-1 and TRBJ2-3; D is possibly TRBD1 (5 bases). Per germline, CDR1 SQVTM and CDR2 ANQGSEA. The CDR3 loop spans 12 amino acids. Trimming removed 4 bases from V and 4 bases from J, with 9 bases in between. Here the CDR3 DNA reads TGCAGCGTTGCTCAGGGCCCAGATACGCAGTATTTT. Translation: CSVAQGPDTQYF.

The chain uses TRBV2 and TRBJ2-3; D possibly corresponds to TRBD2 (6 bases). CDR1 is SNHLY and CDR2 is FYNNEI in the germline V gene. This CDR3 is built from 16 residues. The V end was cut by 4 bases, the J end by 3 bases, with 17 bases between. This chain's CDR3 is CASSGGLGSITDTQYF. CDR3 DNA sequence: TGTGCCAGCAGTGGGGGCCTCGGGAGTATAACAGATACGCAGTATTTT.

The rearrangement uses TRBV21-1 and TRBJ2-3. TRBV21-1 is described as a pseudogene. This CDR3 is built from 16 residues. The CDR3 here is CASSKPHPTTGDTQYF. CDR3 nucleotides: TGTGCCAGCAGCAAGCCCCACCCGACAACCGGGGATACGCAGTATTTT.

This chain joins TRBV6-5 and TRBJ2-7, with a weak D call TRBD2 (6 bases). The CDR3 runs 15 residues. The ends were cut back, 0 bases at V and 0 bases at J, with 9 bases in the middle. Germline V gene data show CDR1 as MNHEY and CDR2 as SVGAGI. The CDR3 bases are TGTGCCAGCAGTTACTCTAGCGGCTCCTCCTACGAGCAGTACTTC. Its protein is CASSYSSGSSYEQYF.

This rearrangement joins TRBV27 to TRBJ2-7, with 8 bases matching TRBD1. The V gene's germline CDR1 is MNHEY and CDR2 SMNVEV (reference sequence). CDR3 length: 14 amino acids. The V gene end was trimmed by 8 bases and the J gene end by 6 bases; junction bases not matched to a gene: 12. The CDR3 nucleotides read TGTGCCAGCTCGTTTTTCGACAGGGGCTCCGAGCAGTACTTC. This codes for CASSFFDRGSEQYF.

This chain connects TRBV4-2 to TRBJ1-5; 10 bases fit TRBD1. There are 17 residues in the CDR3. Germline V gene sequence: CDR1 LGHNA, CDR2 YNFKEQ. V shed 4 bases, J shed 3 bases, and the junction held 9 bases outside the gene matches. The DNA for the CDR3 is TGTGCCAGCAGCCCCCGACAGGGGGCGACCTCCAATCAGCCCCAGCATTTT. Residues: CASSPRQGATSNQPQHF.

CDR3 coding DNA: TGCAGCGTTGTAGGACAGGAAAGGCCCTATGGCTACACCTTC. Protein product: CSVVGQERPYGYTF. This chain uses TRBV29-1 with TRBJ1-2, with 7 bases that match TRBD1. The J segment lost 4 bases and the V segment lost 4 bases, leaving 9 bases of the junction unmatched. The germline V gene has CDR1 SQVTM and CDR2 ANQGSEA. There are 14 residues in the CDR3.

V and J are TRBV6-5 and TRBJ1-1; 7 nucleotides agree with TRBD1. Germline assignment: CDR1 MNHEY and CDR2 SVGAGI. CDR3 length: 15 residues. V lost 5 bases, J lost 1 base, and 7 bases stayed unmatched. The chain's CDR3 is CASSILEGANTEAFF. Written as DNA, the CDR3 is TGTGCCAGCAGTATACTCGAGGGGGCGAACACTGAAGCTTTCTTT.

The V call is TRBV10-3, the J call TRBJ1-4; 7 bases match TRBD1. The CDR3 covers 13 residues. The V and J ends lost 7 bases and 8 bases, in that order; junction bases with no gene match: 7. Germline V gene data show CDR1 as ENHRY and CDR2 as SYGVKD. The CDR3 region is CAINGQEGEKLFF. DNA of the CDR3: TGTGCCATCAATGGACAGGAGGGAGAAAAACTGTTTTTT.

The chain is built from TRBV5-1 and TRBJ2-7, with TRBD1 matching over 11 bases. Germline CDR1 is SGHRS and CDR2 is YFSETQ. The CDR3 runs to 15 residues. The J segment lost 7 bases and the V segment lost 3 bases, leaving 9 bases of the junction unmatched. The CDR3 DNA follows: TGCGCCAGCAGCTCCTCTGGACAGGGGGCAGGGGAGCAGTACTTC. Amino acids: CASSSSGQGAGEQYF.

The V gene is TRBV11-3, the J gene TRBJ2-1; 7 bases align to TRBD1. The CDR3 sequence is 14 residues long. J gave up 7 bases and V 4 bases, and 7 bases lay outside the gene matches. Germline lookup yields CDR1 SGHNT and CDR2 YENEEA. Here the CDR3 DNA reads TGTGCCAGCAGCTCGGGACAGCGTGGTAATGAGCAGTTCTTC. Translating gives CASSSGQRGNEQFF.

The chain has TRBV9 and TRBJ2-1; 10 bases are shared with TRBD2. Germline lookup yields CDR1 SGDLS and CDR2 YYNGEE. The CDR3 length is 18 residues. The V segment lost 0 bases and the J segment 4 bases; nucleotides outside the gene matches: 10. CDR3: CASSVDPSGSAIYNEQFF. The DNA of the CDR3 is TGTGCCAGCAGCGTAGACCCTAGCGGGAGTGCCATATACAATGAGCAGTTCTTC.

A single count supports this clone. The gene calls are TRBV5-6 and TRBJ1-3, with D possibly being TRBD1 (6 bases). Germline V gives CDR1 SGHDT, CDR2 YYEEEE. The CDR3 sequence is 13 residues long. The V and J ends lost 6 bases and 3 bases respectively, with 10 bases between them. This CDR3 reads CASTEDSGNTIYF. CDR3 sequence (DNA): TGTGCCAGCACCGAGGACAGTGGAAACACCATATATTTT.

This clone was counted between two and nine times. V and J are TRBV13 and TRBJ2-7; TRBD2 might be the D (6 bases). The CDR3 loop spans 14 amino acids. Germline V gene sequence: CDR1 PRHDT, CDR2 FYEKMQ (reference sequence). V was cut by 4 bases and J by 3 bases, with 13 bases left in between. CDR3 loop: CASSSRLVRYEQYF. For the CDR3, the DNA is TGTGCCAGCAGCTCCAGACTAGTCCGCTACGAGCAGTACTTC.

The J gene is TRBJ2-3, the V gene TRBV7-2, with D unclear. From germline, CDR1 is SGHTA and CDR2 FQGNSA. The CDR3 consists of 12 residues. Trimming cost V 3 bases and J 0 bases, with 1 base left between them. The CDR3 DNA sequence: TGTGCCAGCAGCTTTAGCACAGATACGCAGTATTTT. Encoded protein: CASSFSTDTQYF.

V usage is TRBV4-3 and J usage is TRBJ1-2; 11 bases map to TRBD1. Germline V gene data show CDR1 as LGHNA and CDR2 as YSLEER. The V gene end was trimmed by 1 base and the J gene end by 7 bases; junction bases not matched to a gene: 8. The CDR3 length is 16 residues. The CDR3 DNA follows: TGCGCCAGCAGCCAAGGACCTGGACAGGGGGCGGGTGGCTACACCTTC. Its protein product is CASSQGPGQGAGGYTF.

The rearrangement links TRBV5-6 to TRBJ1-1; 7 nucleotides align to TRBD1. Germline V gene lookup returns CDR1 SGHDT and CDR2 YYEEEE. V shed 4 bases, J shed 4 bases, and the junction held 1 base outside the gene matches. The CDR3 runs to 12 residues. The CDR3 sequence is CASSPGGTEAFF. Written as DNA, the CDR3 is TGTGCCAGCAGCCCAGGGGGCACTGAAGCTTTCTTT.

This chain uses TRBV5-1 with TRBJ2-7; D unclear. The CDR3 has 14 amino acids. V dropped 4 bases and J dropped 1 base, with 12 bases sitting between them. Germline V gives CDR1 SGHRS, CDR2 YFSETQ. CDR3 nucleotide sequence: TGCGCCAGCAGCCCTACCCCACAGTCCTACGAGCAGTACTTC. Protein: CASSPTPQSYEQYF.

This chain joins TRBV10-3 and TRBJ1-1; 7 bases align to TRBD1. This CDR3 region has 13 residues. The trim removed 7 bases at V and 6 bases at J, leaving 8 bases unmatched. The germline CDR1 and CDR2 sequences are ENHRY and SYGVKD. DNA for the CDR3: TGTGCCATCAACAACGACAGGGTTGCTGAAGCTTTCTTT. Its translation: CAINNDRVAEAFF.

The rearrangement links TRBV4-3 to TRBJ2-1, with D possibly being TRBD2 (7 bases). Germline V CDR1 and CDR2: LGHNA, YSLEER. Trimming shortened V by 0 bases and J by 6 bases, and 15 bases separated the two germline ends. The CDR3 is 16 amino acids. CDR3 coding DNA: TGCGCCAGCAGCCAAGATCTTGGGGGAGGGGGCAATGAGCAGTTCTTC. Residues: CASSQDLGGGGNEQFF.